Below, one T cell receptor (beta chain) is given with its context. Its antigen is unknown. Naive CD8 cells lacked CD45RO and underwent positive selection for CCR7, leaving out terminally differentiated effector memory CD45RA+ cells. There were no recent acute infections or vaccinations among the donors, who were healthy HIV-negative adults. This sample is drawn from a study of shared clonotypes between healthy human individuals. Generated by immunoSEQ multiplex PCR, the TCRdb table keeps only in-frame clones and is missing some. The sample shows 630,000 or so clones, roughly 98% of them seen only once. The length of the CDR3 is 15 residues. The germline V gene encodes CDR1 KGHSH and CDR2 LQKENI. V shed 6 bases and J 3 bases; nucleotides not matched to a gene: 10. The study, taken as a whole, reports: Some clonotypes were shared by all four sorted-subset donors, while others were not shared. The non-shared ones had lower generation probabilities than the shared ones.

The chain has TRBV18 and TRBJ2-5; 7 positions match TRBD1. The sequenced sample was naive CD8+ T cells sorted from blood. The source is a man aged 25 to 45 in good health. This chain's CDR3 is CASSPRQGNEETQYF. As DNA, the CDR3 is TGTGCCAGCTCCCCTCGACAGGGAAATGAAGAGACCCAGTACTTC.